The 12 T cell receptor beta chains given below trace back to one sample, sequenced in a study of memory CD4+ T cells and cytomegalovirus serostatus. Single viable CD3+CD4+CD8-CD45RO+ cells were sorted as the memory CD4+ T cells. The data were produced by immunoSEQ multiplex PCR, yet TCRdb's version contains in-frame clones alone and is incomplete. This sample carries some 95,000 clones, over 70% of them seen once, and the ten largest clones take approximately 4%. The sample consisted of memory CD4+ T cells from blood. The receptors stem from an adult in good health and CMV-seropositive.

CDR3 DNA: TGTGCCAGCAGCGAAACACTAGCGGGAGGTTTCGATGAGCAGTTCTTC. Translating gives CASSETLAGGFDEQFF. The rearrangement links TRBV9 to TRBJ2-1, with TRBD2 matching over 12 bases. The CDR3 length is 16 residues. V lost 3 bases, J lost 8 bases, and 9 bases stayed unmatched. Per germline, CDR1 SGDLS and CDR2 YYNGEE.

The CDR3 DNA reads as TGTGCCAGCAGCTTATCCGCAGGGAGCTATGGCTACACCTTC. Protein sequence: CASSLSAGSYGYTF. V usage is TRBV11-2 and J usage is TRBJ1-2; possibly TRBD1 for D (5 bases). Trimming took 2 bases from V and 4 from J, leaving 11 bases between them. This CDR3 has 14 residues. CDR1 and CDR2 from the germline V gene are SGHAT and FQNNGV. The complete variable domain, with remaining parts taken from reference TRBV11-2 and TRBJ1-2, reads EAGVAQSPRYKIIEKRQSVAFWCNPISGHATLYWYQQILGQGPKLLIQFQNNGVVDDSQLPKDRFSAERLKGVDSTLKIQPAKLEDSAVYLCASSLSAGSYGYTFGSGTRLTVV.

For this clone: The germline gene is not matched at one end of the junction; a read error may be the cause. The rearrangement joins TRBV6-6 to TRBJ2-5; D unclear. Germline CDR1 reads MNHNY; CDR2 reads SVGAGI (reference sequence). CDR3 size: 13 residues. Written as DNA, the CDR3 is TGTGCCAGCAGTTACGATCTGCGGACCTCCCGGAACTTC. This gives the protein CASSYDLRTSRNF.

The chain carries TRBV6-1 and TRBJ1-2; no clear D. Trimming shortened V by 1 base and J by 4 bases, and 13 bases separated the two germline ends. Germline values: CDR1 MNHNS, CDR2 SASEGT. This CDR3 contains 15 residues. CDR3 residues: CASSEEYGPFYGYTF. The CDR3 DNA reads TGTGCCAGCAGTGAAGAGTACGGTCCCTTCTATGGCTACACCTTC.

The J gene is TRBJ2-7, the V gene TRBV28, with TRBD1 identical over 8 bases. CDR1 is MDHEN and CDR2 is SYDVKM in the germline V gene. Trimming cost V 1 base and J 7 bases; bases outside gene matches: 3. The CDR3 is made up of 13 amino acids. CDR3 amino acids: CASSLSGGREQYF. The CDR3 region has the DNA TGTGCCAGCAGTTTATCAGGGGGCCGGGAGCAGTACTTC.

The chain combines TRBV28 with TRBJ1-1, with unresolved D. Germline CDR1 and CDR2: MDHEN and SYDVKM. Trimming stripped 8 bases from V and 11 bases from J, with 18 bases between. The CDR3 length is 12 residues. CDR3 sequence: CASGVLPGMAFF. CDR3 sequence (DNA): TGTGCCAGCGGGGTTTTGCCGGGGATGGCTTTCTTT.

The CDR3 nucleotides are TGTGCCAGCTCACGTCTATTACAGGGGAACACTGAAGCTTTCTTT. It is translated as CASSRLLQGNTEAFF. V is TRBV18 and J is TRBJ1-1, with D tentatively TRBD1 (6 bases). Trimming took off 4 bases at V and 1 base at J, with 13 bases between the two ends. Per germline, CDR1 KGHSH and CDR2 LQKENI. CDR3 size: 15 residues.

This chain connects TRBV30 to TRBJ1-1; TRBD1 aligns across 11 bases. The CDR3 has 13 residues. With V trimmed by 6 bases and J by 7 bases, 7 bases remained unmatched. Germline loops: CDR1 GTSNPN, CDR2 SVGIG (reference sequence). Here the CDR3 DNA reads TGTGCCTGCGGACAGGGGGCCGGTGGTGAAGCTTTCTTT. It is translated as CACGQGAGGEAFF.

The J gene is TRBJ1-2, the V gene TRBV5-1; D is ambiguous. Germline assignment: CDR1 SGHRS and CDR2 YFSETQ. With 7 bases removed from V and 4 bases from J, the gap between germline ends came to 20 bases. This CDR3 is built from 15 residues. CDR3 region: CASRNKPEGSYGYTF. CDR3 bases: TGCGCCAGCCGCAACAAACCTGAAGGGAGCTATGGCTACACCTTC.

V usage is TRBV18 and J usage is TRBJ2-5, with unresolved D. The CDR3 consists of 19 residues. From germline, CDR1 is KGHSH and CDR2 LQKENI. The V gene lost 1 base and the J gene lost 5 bases, with 26 bases spanning the gap. This CDR3 is CASSPLQVAVIGGHETQYF. The CDR3 DNA is TGTGCCAGCTCACCACTTCAGGTGGCAGTGATAGGTGGCCACGAGACCCAGTACTTC.

The chain links TRBV9 to TRBJ2-5; no reliable D call. V lost 2 bases and J 4 bases, leaving 9 bases between the germline ends. The V gene's germline CDR1 is SGDLS and CDR2 YYNGEE. This CDR3 is 13 amino acids long. CDR3 region: CASSVGSGETQYF. The DNA for the CDR3 is TGTGCCAGCAGCGTCGGGTCTGGAGAGACCCAGTACTTC.

The chain couples TRBV6-5 to TRBJ1-1; D remains ambiguous. There are 12 residues in the CDR3. V shed 5 bases and J shed 9 bases, with 13 bases lying between them. Germline-derived CDR1 and CDR2 are MNHEY and SVGAGI. The CDR3 loop reads CASSRADAKAFF. In DNA form, the CDR3 reads TGTGCCAGCAGTCGTGCGGACGCCAAAGCTTTCTTT.